A single sample gave rise to the 16 T cell receptor beta chains below, sequenced in a study of response to subunit inactivated influenza vaccine. TCRdb itself ran the RT-PCR reads through MiXCR, one entry per CDR3 protein. The sample has roughly 760,000 distinct CDR3 sequences, around 20% seen once. The sequences come from PBMCs from blood, collected 4 to 6 days after vaccination. Receptors were obtained from a man aged 50-60 years who received an inactivated influenza vaccine.

V gene TRBV11-2 combines with J gene TRBJ1-1; D remains ambiguous. Germline V lookup: CDR1 SGHAT, CDR2 FQNNGV. The length of the CDR3 is 13 residues. The ends were cut back, 5 bases at V and 3 bases at J, with 10 bases in the middle. The CDR3 reads CASSPIKHTEAFF. In DNA, the CDR3 is TGTGCCAGCAGCCCTATAAAGCACACTGAAGCTTTCTTT.

Here the CDR3 reads CASRRQVGTDTQYF. The DNA for the CDR3 is TGTGCCAGCAGGAGACAGGTGGGCACAGATACGCAGTATTTT. J is TRBJ2-3 and V is TRBV12-3 or TRBV12-4; D is perhaps TRBD1 (6 bases). Trimming shortened V by 6 bases and J by 1 base, and 11 bases separated the two germline ends. The CDR3 is 14 amino acids.

The chain employs TRBV28 and TRBJ2-2; D is unclear. Germline values: CDR1 MDHEN, CDR2 SYDVKM. The CDR3 is 14 amino acids. With 7 bases removed from V and 5 bases from J, the gap between germline ends came to 14 bases. The CDR3 here is CASTPGQLTGELFF. The CDR3 DNA follows: TGTGCCAGCACCCCTGGGCAGTTAACCGGGGAGCTGTTTTTT.

This clonotype occurred a few times. The chain links TRBV6-1 to TRBJ1-4; a possible D gene is TRBD1 (6 bases). Trimming stripped 6 bases from V and 10 bases from J, with 18 bases between. Germline-derived CDR1 and CDR2 are MNHNS and SASEGT. There are 14 residues in the CDR3. The CDR3 loop is CASRPGTRSGKLFF. In DNA form, the CDR3 reads TGTGCCAGCAGGCCCGGGACACGGTCCGGAAAACTGTTTTTT.

In this sample, this clonotype turned up a few times. The chain is built from TRBV7-6 and TRBJ2-5; TRBD2 is a possible D gene (6 bases). The CDR3 contains 15 residues. Germline CDR1 and CDR2: SGHVS and FNYEAQ. V lost 2 bases to trimming and J lost 4 bases, with 14 bases between them. The CDR3 nucleotides read TGTGCCAGCAGCTTACTCGGGGCTAGCGCAGAGACCCAGTACTTC. Residues: CASSLLGASAETQYF.

The V gene is TRBV10-3, the J gene TRBJ2-7; D is uncertain. The CDR3 has 13 residues. Trimming removed 8 bases at V and 2 bases at J, with 13 bases between. Germline assignment: CDR1 ENHRY and CDR2 SYGVKD. CDR3 sequence (DNA): TGTGCCATCTCGGACCGGTCGACCTACGAGCAGTACTTC. Translating it yields CAISDRSTYEQYF.

This clonotype was detected a few times. J is TRBJ2-7 and V is TRBV12-3 or TRBV12-4, with D unclear. V was pared by 1 base and J by 2 bases, with 6 bases between. The CDR3 runs 13 residues. CDR3 in amino acids: CASSLDKTYEQYF. The CDR3 DNA follows: TGTGCCAGCAGTTTAGACAAGACCTACGAGCAGTACTTC.

This clonotype was seen more than once but under ten times. This chain connects TRBV20-1 to TRBJ1-5, with D perhaps matching TRBD1 (6 bases). Trimming cost V 6 bases and J 6 bases, with 15 bases left between them. The CDR3 runs to 13 residues. The germline gives CDR1 DFQATT, CDR2 SNEGSKA (reference sequence). CDR3 sequence reads: CSARAGVGQPQHF. The CDR3 nucleotides read TGCAGTGCCCGGGCAGGGGTCGGTCAGCCCCAGCATTTT.

This clonotype was detected ten times or more. This chain uses TRBV20-1 with TRBJ2-5, with 8 bases lining up with TRBD2. CDR1 DFQATT and CDR2 SNEGSKA come from the germline V gene (reference sequence). This CDR3 contains 13 residues. V shed 1 base and J 5 bases; nucleotides not matched to a gene: 3. CDR3 coding DNA: TGCAGTGCTAGAGGAGCGGGAGACGAGACCCAGTACTTC. Residues: CSARGAGDETQYF.

This clonotype turned up a few times. The genes are TRBV27 and TRBJ2-1; no firm D call. The V gene lost 6 bases and the J gene lost 7 bases, with 19 bases spanning the gap. Germline values: CDR1 MNHEY, CDR2 SMNVEV (reference sequence). The CDR3 is 15 amino acids. CDR3 region: CASSLGVEGLNEQFF. Here the CDR3 DNA reads TGTGCCAGCAGCTTAGGCGTTGAAGGCTTGAATGAGCAGTTCTTC.

The chain links TRBV7-9 to TRBJ2-3; D ambiguous. Trimming left V 5 bases short and J 4 bases short, with 7 bases between. The CDR3 runs 12 residues. Germline values: CDR1 SEHNR, CDR2 FQNEAQ (reference sequence). CDR3 DNA: TGTGCCAGCAGCAAAGTCCCAGATACGCAGTATTTT. Translation gives CASSKVPDTQYF. The full variable domain, completed using reference TRBV7-9 and TRBJ2-3, is DTGVSQNPRHKITKRGQNVTFRCDPISEHNRLYWYRQTLGQGPEFLTYFQNEAQLEKSRLLSDRFSAERPKGSFSTLEIQRTEQGDSAMYLCASSKVPDTQYFGPGTRLTVL.

The V and J genes are TRBV10-3 and TRBJ2-3; D may match TRBD1 or TRBD2 (6 bases each). Per germline, CDR1 ENHRY and CDR2 SYGVKD. V was clipped by 3 bases and J by 2 bases, with 12 bases between them. The CDR3 has 15 residues. The CDR3 reads CAISDPGAFTDTQYF. The CDR3 region has the DNA TGTGCCATCAGTGACCCGGGGGCCTTCACAGATACGCAGTATTTT.

The chain employs TRBV11-2 and TRBJ2-7; 12 nucleotides align to TRBD2. After removal of 5 bases from V and 0 bases from J, the junction contained 11 bases not matched to a gene. This CDR3 has 18 residues. The germline gives CDR1 SGHAT, CDR2 FQNNGV. The CDR3 spells CASSPRLAGEMSSYEQYF. The CDR3 bases are TGTGCCAGCAGCCCCAGACTAGCGGGGGAGATGAGCTCCTACGAGCAGTACTTC.

The rearrangement links TRBV4-2 to TRBJ2-1; 14 bases line up with TRBD2. CDR3 length: 17 residues. The V segment lost 2 bases and the J segment 3 bases; nucleotides outside the gene matches: 3. The germline V gene encodes CDR1 LGHNA and CDR2 YNFKEQ. As DNA, the CDR3 is TGTGCCAGCAGCCAAAGACTAGCGGGGGGGGGCTACAATGAGCAGTTCTTC. Translation gives CASSQRLAGGGYNEQFF.

V usage is TRBV7-6 and J usage is TRBJ2-1; D uncertain. The germline V and J ends were trimmed by 1 base and 0 bases, with 10 bases remaining between them. The CDR3 runs to 16 residues. Per the germline V gene, CDR1 is SGHVS and CDR2 is FNYEAQ. The CDR3 nucleotides read TGTGCCAGCAGCTTAGTAGAGGCGAGCTCCTACAATGAGCAGTTCTTC. Translation: CASSLVEASSYNEQFF.

This clonotype has a handful of counts. V and J are TRBV6-5 and TRBJ2-3; TRBD1 might be the D (6 bases). The CDR3 consists of 16 residues. Germline CDR1 MNHEY, CDR2 SVGAGI. Deletions cut 0 bases from V and 0 bases from J, with 10 bases between. The CDR3 region is CASSYSRTGSTDTQYF. CDR3 DNA sequence: TGTGCCAGCAGTTACTCGAGAACAGGGAGCACAGATACGCAGTATTTT.